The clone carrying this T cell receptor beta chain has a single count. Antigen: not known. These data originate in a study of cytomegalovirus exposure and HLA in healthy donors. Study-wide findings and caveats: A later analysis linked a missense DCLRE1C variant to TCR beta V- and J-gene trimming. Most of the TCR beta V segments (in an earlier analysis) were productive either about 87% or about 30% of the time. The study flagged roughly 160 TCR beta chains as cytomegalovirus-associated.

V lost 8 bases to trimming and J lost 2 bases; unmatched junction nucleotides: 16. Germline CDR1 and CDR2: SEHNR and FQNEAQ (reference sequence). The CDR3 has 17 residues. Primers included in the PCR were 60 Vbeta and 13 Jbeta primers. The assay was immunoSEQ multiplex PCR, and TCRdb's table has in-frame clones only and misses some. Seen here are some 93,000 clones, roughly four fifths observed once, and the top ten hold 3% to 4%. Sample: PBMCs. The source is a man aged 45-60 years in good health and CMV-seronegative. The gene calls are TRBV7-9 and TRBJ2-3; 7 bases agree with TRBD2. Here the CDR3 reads CASHSAQDSGDTDTQYF. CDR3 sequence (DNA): TGTGCCAGCCACTCCGCCCAAGACAGCGGGGACACAGATACGCAGTATTTT.